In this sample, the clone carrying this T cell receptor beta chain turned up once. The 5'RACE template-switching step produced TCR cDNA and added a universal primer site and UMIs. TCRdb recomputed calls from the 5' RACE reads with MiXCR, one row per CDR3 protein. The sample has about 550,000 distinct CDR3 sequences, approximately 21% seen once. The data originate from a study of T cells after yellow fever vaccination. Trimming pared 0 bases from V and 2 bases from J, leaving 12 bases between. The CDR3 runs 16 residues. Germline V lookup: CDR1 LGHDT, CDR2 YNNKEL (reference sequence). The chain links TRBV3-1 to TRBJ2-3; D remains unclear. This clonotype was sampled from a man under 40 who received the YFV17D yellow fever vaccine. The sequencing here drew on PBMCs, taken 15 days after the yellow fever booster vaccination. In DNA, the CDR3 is TGTGCCAGCAGCCAAGATTTGGGGTCCCTCACAGATACGCAGTATTTT. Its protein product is CASSQDLGSLTDTQYF.